The 17 T cell receptor beta chains below all came from one sample that was sequenced in a study of T cell repertoires in cytomegalovirus infection. These receptors lack a known antigen. Using its own MiXCR run on the reads, TCRdb lists one record per CDR3 protein. The data hold 7,000 to 9,500 distinct CDR3 sequences, with 45% to 60% observed a single time. Sequencing used PBMCs, sequenced either directly or after in vitro stimulation (not recorded which). The receptors here all came from a human donor in good health (CMV status not recorded). Some clones in this sample may be carry-over from other donors' samples.

This clonotype was detected a few times. The chain uses TRBV6-1 and TRBJ2-1, with 10 nucleotides matching TRBD1. V dropped 5 bases and J dropped 4; count of bases not matched to a gene: 8. The CDR3 covers 16 residues. Germline assignment: CDR1 MNHNS and CDR2 SASEGT. For the CDR3, the DNA is TGTGCCAGCAGTTATGTTAGGACAGGGGGGTACAATGAGCAGTTCTTC. Its protein product is CASSYVRTGGYNEQFF.

This clonotype was observed many times. The chain couples TRBV6-6 to TRBJ1-6; 8 bases map to TRBD1. The ends lost 4 bases at V and 4 bases at J; junction bases unmatched: 6. This CDR3 has 16 residues. Germline V gene sequence: CDR1 MNHNY, CDR2 SVGAGI (reference sequence). The CDR3 here is CASSFTGGGYNSPLHF. The CDR3 DNA reads as TGTGCCAGCAGTTTCACAGGGGGGGGTTATAATTCACCCCTCCACTTT.

The V gene is TRBV12-3 or TRBV12-4, the J gene TRBJ1-2; no firm D call. The CDR3 runs to 13 residues. Trimming took off 8 bases at V and 0 bases at J, with 10 bases between the two ends. The CDR3 is CASGVGPNYGYTF. For the CDR3, the DNA is TGTGCCAGCGGGGTGGGCCCTAACTATGGCTACACCTTC.

As to this clonotype: No conserved phenylalanine or tryptophan is present at the end of the CDR3, so a read error is the likely explanation. The DNA is left out, because the CDR3 cannot be placed on it with certainty; the CDR3 is given as TCRdb lists it. The chain employs TRBV20-1 and TRBJ2-1. The CDR3 numbers 15 amino acids, ends counted. The germline V gene encodes CDR1 DFQATT and CDR2 SNEGSKA (reference sequence). CDR3 sequence reads: CSAKSLDVPYNEPFL.

The chain uses TRBV6-1 and TRBJ1-5; D ambiguous. The CDR3 loop spans 12 amino acids. In germline, CDR1 is MNHNS, CDR2 SASEGT. The ends were cut back, 4 bases at V and 7 bases at J, with 8 bases in the middle. DNA for the CDR3: TGTGCCAGCAGTGCCGGTTCCCAGCCCCAGCATTTT. Protein: CASSAGSQPQHF.

This clonotype was seen a few times. The chain is built from TRBV7-9 and TRBJ2-7; a possible D gene is TRBD1 (6 bases). Trimming took 4 bases from V and 0 from J, leaving 16 bases between them. This CDR3 is built from 16 residues. CDR1 SEHNR and CDR2 FQNEAQ come from the germline V gene (reference sequence). Here the CDR3 reads CASSSDSTGHSYEQYF. CDR3 DNA: TGTGCCAGCAGCTCCGATTCGACAGGACACTCCTACGAGCAGTACTTC.

This clonotype was seen only a few times. The chain carries TRBV11-2 and TRBJ1-1, with D perhaps TRBD1 (5 bases). Per germline, CDR1 SGHAT and CDR2 FQNNGV. The CDR3 sequence is 15 residues long. V lost 4 bases to trimming and J lost 1 base, with 13 bases between them. The CDR3 coding sequence is TGTGCCAGCAGCTCGCGGGGACGGCAGAACACTGAAGCTTTCTTT. This gives the protein CASSSRGRQNTEAFF.

V usage is TRBV28 and J usage is TRBJ2-1, with D possibly matching TRBD2 (5 bases). Between the trimmed V and J ends, which lost 5 bases and 10 bases, there was a span of 18 bases. The CDR3 runs 14 residues. CDR1 MDHEN and CDR2 SYDVKM come from the germline V gene. In DNA, the CDR3 is TGTGCCAGCAGTCTCCTCCGGGGAGCTCCGGAGCAGTTCTTC. Translated, it gives CASSLLRGAPEQFF.

This clonotype showed up many times. The V gene is TRBV7-2, the J gene TRBJ1-2, with D uncertain. Germline V lookup: CDR1 SGHTA, CDR2 FQGNSA. The CDR3 has 15 residues. Trimming took 1 base from V and 4 from J, leaving 13 bases between them. CDR3 sequence (DNA): TGTGCCAGCAGCTTAGAAGGGCTTGAGGGCTATGGCTACACCTTC. This sequence encodes CASSLEGLEGYGYTF. Full variable domain (missing parts from reference TRBV7-2 and TRBJ1-2): GAGVSQSPSNKVTEKGKDVELRCDPISGHTALYWYRQSLGQGLEFLIYFQGNSAPDKSGLPSDRFSAERTGGSVSTLTIQRTQQEDSAVYLCASSLEGLEGYGYTFGSGTRLTVV.

On this clonotype: In this CDR3 the conserved last residue, phenylalanine or tryptophan, is missing, so a read error is likely. The chain recombines TRBV10-3 with TRBJ1-5; D may be TRBD1 (6 bases). The germline CDR1 and CDR2 sequences are ENHRY and SYGVKD. The CDR3 is 20 amino acids. CDR3 in DNA: TGTGCCATCAGTGAGTCGGACCAGGGGAGTGACGAGACTCGCAATCCGCCCCAGCATTTG. Protein sequence: CAISESDQGSDETRNPPQHL.

This clonotype appeared a few times. J is TRBJ2-1 and V is TRBV28; possible D gene TRBD1, 7 bases. V was cut by 3 bases and J by 9 bases, with 21 bases left in between. This CDR3 spans 16 amino acids. Looked up from germline, CDR1 is MDHEN and CDR2 is SYDVKM. The CDR3 DNA reads as TGTGCCAGCAGTTTTATTGAGGAGGGGGCGGCTGGTGAGCAGTTCTTC. Translating it yields CASSFIEEGAAGEQFF.

This clonotype has just a few counts. The V gene is TRBV27, the J gene TRBJ2-1; possibly TRBD2 for D (6 bases). The CDR3 runs 14 residues. The V and J ends lost 7 bases and 6 bases respectively, with 16 bases between them. Germline assignment: CDR1 MNHEY and CDR2 SMNVEV (reference sequence). The CDR3 DNA sequence: TGTGCCAGCACCCGGAGGGAAAGCATCAATGAGCAGTTCTTC. Protein: CASTRRESINEQFF.

This chain joins TRBV12-3 or TRBV12-4 and TRBJ2-1; no firm D call. The CDR3 extends over 20 amino acids. Trimming left V 6 bases short and J 1 base short, with 28 bases between. The CDR3 bases are TGTGCCAGCAGCTCCCTAAGCCTCCTCTGGGTAGAAAGGTCCTACAATGAGCAGTTCTTC. Protein product: CASSSLSLLWVERSYNEQFF.

As concerns this clonotype: At one of its ends the junction is not consistent with the germline gene, which may arise from a read error. This chain uses TRBV7-6 with TRBJ2-1, with D unresolved. From germline, CDR1 is SGHVS and CDR2 FNYEAQ. This CDR3 has 16 amino acids. CDR3 bases: TGTGCCAGCAGATTGTTGGGCATATCCAACTACAATGAGCAGTTCTTT. Residues: CASRLLGISNYNEQFF.

This clonotype has more than one count but fewer than ten. This chain's CDR3 is CASSLGQIQAGELFF. In DNA, the CDR3 is TGTGCCAGCAGCTTGGGACAGATTCAAGCCGGGGAGCTGTTTTTT. The chain couples TRBV5-5 to TRBJ2-2; possibly TRBD1 for D (5 bases). Trimming pared 0 bases from V and 6 bases from J, leaving 12 bases between. This CDR3 comprises 15 residues. CDR1 is SGHKS, CDR2 YYEKEE, per germline (reference sequence).

V is TRBV20-1 and J is TRBJ1-3; the D gene is possibly TRBD1 (5 bases). Trimming cost V 0 bases and J 0 bases, with 12 bases left between them. This CDR3 is 16 amino acids long. CDR1 is DFQATT, CDR2 SNEGSKA, per germline (reference sequence). This CDR3 reads CSARDRDLFSGNTIYF. The CDR3 nucleotides read TGCAGTGCTAGAGATCGGGACCTTTTCTCTGGAAACACCATATATTTT.

As to this clonotype: This CDR3 fails to terminate in the conserved phenylalanine or tryptophan, so it likely reflects a read error. The chain uses TRBV7-2 and TRBJ2-5; 8 bases agree with TRBD2. CDR1 and CDR2 from the germline V gene are SGHTA and FQGNSA. This CDR3 region has 16 residues. With V trimmed by 2 bases and J by 5 bases, 10 bases remained unmatched. The CDR3 spells CASSLRSGVPGETQYL. The CDR3 DNA sequence: TGTGCCAGCAGCTTACGTAGCGGGGTTCCCGGGGAGACCCAGTACTTA.